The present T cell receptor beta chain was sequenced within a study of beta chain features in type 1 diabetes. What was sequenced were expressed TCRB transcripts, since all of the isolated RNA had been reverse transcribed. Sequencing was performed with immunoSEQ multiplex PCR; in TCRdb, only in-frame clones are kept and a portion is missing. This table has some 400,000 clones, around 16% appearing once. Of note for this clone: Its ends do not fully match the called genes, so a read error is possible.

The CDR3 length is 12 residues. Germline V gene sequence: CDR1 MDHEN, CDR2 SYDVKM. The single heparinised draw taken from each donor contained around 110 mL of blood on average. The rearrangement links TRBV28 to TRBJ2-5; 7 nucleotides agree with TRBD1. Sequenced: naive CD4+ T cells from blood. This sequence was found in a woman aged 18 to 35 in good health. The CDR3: CASSSPVETGNF. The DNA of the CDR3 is TGTGCCAGCAGTTCACCAGTTGAGACAGGGAACTTC.